The 10 T cell receptor beta chains listed next were all sequenced from one sample in a study of blood T cell repertoires in COVID-19. The method was immunoSEQ multiplex PCR; TCRdb's version includes in-frame clones alone and lacks a portion of them. This sample has about 320,000 clones; around 85% occur once, and the top ten carry 1.9%. The sample was PBMCs or T cells enriched from blood (not recorded which). The receptors derive from a woman aged 30 to 39 who had been exposed to COVID-19.

This chain links TRBV20-1 with TRBJ1-1; no firm D call. The CDR3 has 11 amino acids. Deletions cut 6 bases from V and 5 bases from J, with 10 bases between. Germline lookup yields CDR1 DFQATT and CDR2 SNEGSKA (reference sequence). The CDR3 nucleotides read TGCAGTGCCCTGGGAGAAACTGAAGCTTTCTTT. It yields the protein CSALGETEAFF.

This chain joins TRBV5-1 and TRBJ2-1, with no clear D. CDR1 and CDR2 (germline): SGHRS, YFSETQ. This CDR3 has 13 amino acids. Trimming took 0 bases from V and 8 from J, leaving 9 bases between them. Written as DNA, the CDR3 is TGCGCCAGCAGCTTGGTACCTGGCTATGAGCAGTTCTTC. The encoded protein is CASSLVPGYEQFF.

This clone was seen a few times. The chain combines TRBV19 with TRBJ2-7, with TRBD2 matching 7 bases. The trim removed 5 bases at V and 0 bases at J, leaving 7 bases unmatched. This CDR3 spans 15 amino acids. Germline-derived CDR1 and CDR2 are LNHDA and SQIVND (reference sequence). The chain's CDR3 is CASSFAGAASYEQYF. The CDR3 DNA reads as TGTGCCAGTAGTTTTGCGGGAGCTGCCTCCTACGAGCAGTACTTC.

This clone came up once. The chain combines TRBV7-2 with TRBJ1-4, with D possibly TRBD1 on 6 matching bases. The CDR3 totals 13 residues. The germline V gene has CDR1 SGHTA and CDR2 FQGNSA. V lost 10 bases to trimming and J lost 4 bases, with 13 bases between them. The CDR3 DNA reads as TGTGCCATAAGGAGGACAGATAATGAAAAACTGTTTTTT. Protein: CAIRRTDNEKLFF.

This clone was detected once. The chain is built from TRBV27 and TRBJ1-2; a weak D match, TRBD1 (6 bases). V dropped 5 bases and J dropped 0 bases, with 19 bases sitting between them. Germline loops: CDR1 MNHEY, CDR2 SMNVEV (reference sequence). The CDR3 is made up of 17 amino acids. The CDR3 is CASSAMAGVRANYGYTF. The CDR3 DNA is TGTGCCAGCAGTGCAATGGCAGGGGTAAGGGCTAACTATGGCTACACCTTC.

This chain connects TRBV29-1 to TRBJ2-1; 11 nucleotides agree with TRBD2. Germline trimming cut 8 bases from V and 10 bases from J; bases unmatched to any gene: 16. The germline CDR1 and CDR2 sequences are SQVTM and ANQGSEA. This CDR3 is built from 15 residues. CDR3: CSHTELAGGPREQFF. CDR3 in DNA: TGCAGCCACACCGAATTAGCGGGGGGGCCCCGGGAGCAGTTCTTC.

The chain is built from TRBV30 and TRBJ2-2; D is unresolved. CDR3 size: 16 residues. V gave up 3 bases and J gave up 1 base, with 15 bases separating them. Germline loops: CDR1 GTSNPN, CDR2 SVGIG (reference sequence). CDR3 amino acids: CAWRELLRKNTGELFF. Written as DNA, the CDR3 is TGTGCCTGGAGGGAGCTACTACGAAAGAACACCGGGGAGCTGTTTTTT.

This chain connects TRBV5-1 to TRBJ1-2, with D uncertain. V was shortened by 2 bases and J by 4 bases, with 21 bases between the two germline ends. The CDR3 has 17 residues. Germline values: CDR1 SGHRS, CDR2 YFSETQ. The CDR3 spells CASSLVVGRFLTYGYTF. CDR3 bases: TGCGCCAGCAGCTTAGTTGTGGGGAGGTTCCTCACCTATGGCTACACCTTC.

CDR3 loop: CASSQGTGNTIYF. CDR3 coding DNA: TGTGCCAGCTCCCAGGGAACTGGAAACACCATATATTTT. The rearrangement uses TRBV18 and TRBJ1-3; D perhaps matches TRBD1 (5 bases). The CDR3 consists of 13 residues. Germline values: CDR1 KGHSH, CDR2 LQKENI. Trimming took off 6 bases at V and 2 bases at J, with 8 bases between the two ends.

The rearrangement joins TRBV14 to TRBJ1-5, with TRBD1 matching over 10 bases. Unmatched junction bases numbered 11, after V lost 6 bases and J lost 9 bases. CDR3 length equals 15 residues. Germline V gives CDR1 SGHDN, CDR2 FVKESK. This CDR3 is CASRLIKTGGLPQHF. The CDR3 nucleotides are TGTGCCAGCAGACTAATTAAGACAGGGGGCCTGCCCCAGCATTTT.